The next 15 T cell receptor beta chains were all read from a single sample in a study of a mutant IDH1 vaccine in newly diagnosed glioma. What these receptors recognize is not known. This sample's time point: week 35, safety follow-up. The study gave 300 ug of mutant IDH1 20-mer peptide per vaccine dose, with topical imiquimod. TCRdb's table, derived via immunoSEQ multiplex PCR, lists solely in-frame clones and lacks some. The sample contains tens of thousands of clones, almost 85% of which appear only once. The sample was PBMCs, taken from a glioma patient whose treatment included an IDH1 peptide vaccine. The receptors come from a man aged 18 to 30 with glioma.

This clone occurred once. The J gene is TRBJ2-2, the V gene TRBV5-1; D possibly corresponds to TRBD1 (6 bases). The germline V and J ends were trimmed by 0 bases and 4 bases, with 13 bases remaining between them. The CDR3 contains 16 residues. Germline V gene lookup returns CDR1 SGHRS and CDR2 YFSETQ. The CDR3: CASSLATGVATGELFF. The CDR3 bases are TGCGCCAGCAGCTTGGCGACAGGAGTTGCCACCGGGGAGCTGTTTTTT.

The chain joins TRBV4-3 to TRBJ2-5; D remains ambiguous. The length of the CDR3 is 13 residues. V was pared by 0 bases and J by 4 bases, with 6 bases between. CDR1 is LGHNA and CDR2 is YSLEER in the germline V gene. The CDR3 nucleotides are TGCGCCAGCAGCCAAGACAGATCAGAGACCCAGTACTTC. Translated, it gives CASSQDRSETQYF.

This rearrangement joins TRBV18 to TRBJ1-3, with a tentative D call TRBD1 (6 bases). V shed 3 bases and J shed 0 bases, with 12 bases lying between them. The CDR3 is 16 amino acids. CDR1 is KGHSH and CDR2 is LQKENI in the germline V gene. The CDR3 protein is CASSPGRGGSGNTIYF. The CDR3 nucleotides read TGTGCCAGCTCACCCGGAAGGGGGGGCTCTGGAAACACCATATATTTT.

This chain connects TRBV19 to TRBJ2-5; 12 bases agree with TRBD2. This CDR3 is built from 17 residues. With V trimmed by 1 base and J by 5 bases, 8 bases remained unmatched. Germline loops: CDR1 LNHDA, CDR2 SQIVND (reference sequence). The CDR3 coding sequence is TGTGCCAGTAGTATAGGGGCTAGCGGGAGGGCAATGGAGACCCAGTACTTC. Translated: CASSIGASGRAMETQYF.

The chain uses TRBV5-8 and TRBJ1-1; D perhaps matches TRBD1 (5 bases). The ends were cut back, 6 bases at V and 10 bases at J, with 13 bases in the middle. Per germline, CDR1 SGHTS and CDR2 YDEGEE. The CDR3 length is 11 residues. The CDR3, as DNA: TGTGCCAGCATCCCGGGAGGGACAGCTTTCTTT. Its protein is CASIPGGTAFF.

The chain recombines TRBV5-8 with TRBJ1-4; D unclear. CDR1 is SGHTS and CDR2 is YDEGEE in the germline V gene. V dropped 4 bases and J dropped 0 bases, with 7 bases sitting between them. The CDR3 length is 14 residues. The CDR3 DNA is TGTGCCAGCAGCCCGAAAACAACTAATGAAAAACTGTTTTTT. Protein product: CASSPKTTNEKLFF.

This sequence joins TRBV13 and TRBJ1-1; a possible D gene is TRBD1 (6 bases). The V gene's germline CDR1 is PRHDT and CDR2 FYEKMQ (reference sequence). The CDR3 runs 15 residues. The germline V and J ends were trimmed by 0 bases and 0 bases, with 8 bases remaining between them. The CDR3 reads CASSLGRGLNTEAFF. DNA of the CDR3: TGTGCCAGCAGCTTAGGGAGGGGGTTGAACACTGAAGCTTTCTTT.

The rearrangement joins TRBV4-1 to TRBJ1-1, with D unresolved. Germline V CDR1 and CDR2: MGHRA, YSYEKL. V lost 1 base to trimming and J lost 1 base, with 10 bases between them. This CDR3 is 15 amino acids long. The chain's CDR3 is CASSQGQQRNTEAFF. As DNA, the CDR3 is TGCGCCAGCAGCCAAGGGCAGCAAAGGAACACTGAAGCTTTCTTT.

The chain has TRBV30 and TRBJ2-3, with 7 bases matching TRBD2. V gave up 2 bases and J gave up 4 bases; unmatched junction bases: 3. CDR3 length: 13 amino acids. From germline, CDR1 is GTSNPN and CDR2 SVGIG (reference sequence). CDR3 loop: CAWSSGTPDTQYF. CDR3 DNA: TGTGCCTGGAGTAGCGGGACTCCAGATACGCAGTATTTT.

The chain couples TRBV5-1 to TRBJ1-2; TRBD1 aligns across 12 bases. Trimming removed 0 bases from V and 4 bases from J; junction bases left unmatched: 10. Germline loops: CDR1 SGHRS, CDR2 YFSETQ. The CDR3 runs 18 residues. In nucleotides, the CDR3 is TGCGCCAGCAGCTTGGCCGGGGACAGGGGGCTTCTTGGCTATGGCTACACCTTC. This gives the protein CASSLAGDRGLLGYGYTF.

The V call is TRBV4-2, the J call TRBJ1-5; 12 bases fit TRBD1. The V gene end was trimmed by 5 bases and the J gene end by 7 bases; junction bases not matched to a gene: 9. Germline assignment: CDR1 LGHNA and CDR2 YNFKEQ. The CDR3 runs 16 residues. CDR3 in DNA: TGTGCCAGCAGCGGTCGGGACAGGGGGCTGGAGCAGCCCCAGCATTTT. Amino acid sequence: CASSGRDRGLEQPQHF.

The chain employs TRBV6-5 and TRBJ1-1, with TRBD1 identical over 12 bases. The CDR3 runs 15 residues. Trimming removed 6 bases from V and 4 bases from J; junction bases left unmatched: 6. From germline, CDR1 is MNHEY and CDR2 SVGAGI. The CDR3 DNA reads as TGTGCCAGCAGGTCCCCGGGACAGGGGGCCACTGAAGCTTTCTTT. Its translation: CASRSPGQGATEAFF.

The chain uses TRBV7-2 and TRBJ2-3; TRBD2 is a possible D gene (5 bases). Germline CDR1 reads SGHTA; CDR2 reads FQGNSA. V was trimmed by 1 base and J by 0 bases, leaving 14 bases between them. The CDR3 runs to 17 residues. The CDR3 DNA reads TGTGCCAGCAGCTTAGGCCCAGGCGGACTGAGCACAGATACGCAGTATTTT. Translating it yields CASSLGPGGLSTDTQYF.

The chain employs TRBV6-1 and TRBJ2-1; TRBD1 aligns across 10 bases. The CDR3 length is 14 residues. The germline V gene has CDR1 MNHNS and CDR2 SASEGT. J gave up 3 bases and V 10 bases, and 6 bases lay outside the gene matches. The CDR3 DNA reads as TGTGCCATGCGACAGGGGGCCCGCTACAATGAGCAGTTCTTC. This encodes CAMRQGARYNEQFF.

This clone was recorded a few times. The chain uses TRBV25-1 and TRBJ1-1; 9 positions match TRBD1. The CDR3 is 15 amino acids. V dropped 5 bases and J dropped 1; count of bases not matched to a gene: 5. Germline V gives CDR1 MGHDK, CDR2 SYGVNS. The CDR3 nucleotides are TGTGCCAGCAGTTCGACAGGGGGGAGGAACACTGAAGCTTTCTTT. Its protein product is CASSSTGGRNTEAFF.